The clone carrying this T cell receptor beta chain was counted ten times or more. V gave up 1 base and J gave up 5 bases, with 11 bases separating them. The CDR3 spans 14 residues. Unique molecular identifiers were used in preparing the TCRbeta library. One entry per CDR3 protein, called by TCRdb with MiXCR from the PCR reads. The sample consists of around 340,000 distinct CDR3 sequences, 13% of them appearing once. This sample was included in a study of T-cell reconstitution after alpha-beta-depleted transplantation in children. The clonotype originates from a human donor who donated a stem cell graft to a child with Fanconi anemia. V and J are TRBV12-3 or TRBV12-4 and TRBJ1-1; D possibly corresponds to TRBD1 (5 bases). Sequencing was performed on PBMCs, taken from the stem cell graft. CDR3 residues: CASSLVGGGTEAFF. The CDR3 DNA is TGTGCCAGCAGTTTAGTCGGGGGAGGGACTGAAGCTTTCTTT.